The source of this TCR beta chain is a study of blood T cell repertoires in COVID-19. Study-wide context: Both acute and convalescent COVID-19 samples were obtained from the United States, Italy and Spain.

Per the original data handling: Estimated nucleated cell counts came from reference gene primer amplification. Method: immunoSEQ multiplex PCR; TCRdb's copy keeps in-frame clones and lacks some. From that table come the V and J calls and clone size; the DNA was used to work out D and trimming. This table holds around 300,000 clones, over 85% found once. Cohort placement rested on clinical history that participants reported themselves. Either two negative PCRs, clearance, or symptom resolution qualified Cohort 3 donors as recovered. This TCR derives from a woman aged 55-75 years who had recovered from COVID-19. Sequencing was performed on PBMCs or T cells enriched from blood (not recorded which).

The CDR3, as DNA: TGTGCCAGCAGTGACGGGACTAGCGGTGTCAGGGAGACCCAGTACTTC. It is translated as CASSDGTSGVRETQYF. The rearrangement links TRBV6-4 to TRBJ2-5; 11 bases fit TRBD2. Germline V gene sequence: CDR1 MRHNA, CDR2 SNTAGT. The CDR3 spans 16 residues. V was clipped by 2 bases and J by 5 bases; unmatched bases: 7.